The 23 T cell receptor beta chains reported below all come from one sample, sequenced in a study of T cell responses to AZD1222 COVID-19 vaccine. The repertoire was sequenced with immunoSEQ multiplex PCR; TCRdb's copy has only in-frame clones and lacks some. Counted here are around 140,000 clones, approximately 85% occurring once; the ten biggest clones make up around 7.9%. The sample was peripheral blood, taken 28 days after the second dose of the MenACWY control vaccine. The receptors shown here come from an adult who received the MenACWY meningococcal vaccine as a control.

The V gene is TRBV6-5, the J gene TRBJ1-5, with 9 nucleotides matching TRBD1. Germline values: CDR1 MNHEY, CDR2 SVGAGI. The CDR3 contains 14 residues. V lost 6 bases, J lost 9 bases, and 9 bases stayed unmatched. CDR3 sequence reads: CASSTDRGYWPQHF. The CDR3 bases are TGTGCCAGCAGCACCGACAGGGGGTATTGGCCCCAGCATTTT.

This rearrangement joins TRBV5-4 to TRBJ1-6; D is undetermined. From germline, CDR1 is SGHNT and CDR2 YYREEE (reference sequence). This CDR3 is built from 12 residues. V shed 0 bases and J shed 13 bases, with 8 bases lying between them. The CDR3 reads CASSLDRGPLHF. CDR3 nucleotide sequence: TGTGCCAGCAGCTTGGACAGAGGCCCCCTCCACTTT. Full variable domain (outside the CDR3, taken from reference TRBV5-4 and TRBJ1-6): ETGVTQSPTHLIKTRGQQVTLRCSSQSGHNTVSWYQQALGQGPQFIFQYYREEENGRGNFPPRFSGLQFPNYSSELNVNALELDDSALYLCASSLDRGPLHFGNGTRLTVT.

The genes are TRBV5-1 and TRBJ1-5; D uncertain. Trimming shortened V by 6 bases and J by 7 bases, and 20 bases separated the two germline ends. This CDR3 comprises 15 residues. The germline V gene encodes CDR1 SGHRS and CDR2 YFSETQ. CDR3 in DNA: TGCGCCAGCAACTTTCCTTGGGGTTCGGAACAGCCCCAGCATTTT. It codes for CASNFPWGSEQPQHF.

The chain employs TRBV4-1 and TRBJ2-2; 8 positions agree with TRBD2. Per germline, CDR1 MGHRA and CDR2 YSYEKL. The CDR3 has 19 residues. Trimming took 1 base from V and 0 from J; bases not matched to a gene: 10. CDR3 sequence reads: CASSQGGLAGFANTGELFF. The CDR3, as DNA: TGCGCCAGCAGCCAAGGTGGGCTAGCGGGTTTCGCGAACACCGGGGAGCTGTTTTTT.

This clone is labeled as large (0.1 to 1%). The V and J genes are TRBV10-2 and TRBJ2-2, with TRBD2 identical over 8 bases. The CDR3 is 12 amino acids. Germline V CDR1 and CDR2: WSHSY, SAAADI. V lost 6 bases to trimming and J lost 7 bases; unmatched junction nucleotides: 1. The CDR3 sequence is CASSGGDGELFF. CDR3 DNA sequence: TGCGCCAGCAGCGGGGGGGACGGGGAGCTGTTTTTT.

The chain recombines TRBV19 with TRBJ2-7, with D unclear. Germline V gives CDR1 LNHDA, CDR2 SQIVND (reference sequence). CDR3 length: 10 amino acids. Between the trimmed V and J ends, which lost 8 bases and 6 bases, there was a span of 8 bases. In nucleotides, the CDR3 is TGTGCCAGTGGGTATGCCGAGCAGTACTTC. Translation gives CASGYAEQYF.

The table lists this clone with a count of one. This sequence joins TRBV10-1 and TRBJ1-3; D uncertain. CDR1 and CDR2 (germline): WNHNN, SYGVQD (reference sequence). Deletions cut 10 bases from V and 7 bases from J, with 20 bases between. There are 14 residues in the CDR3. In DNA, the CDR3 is TGCGCCAAGAAAGCCGGGGAGTTGGGTAACACCATATATTTT. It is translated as CAKKAGELGNTIYF.

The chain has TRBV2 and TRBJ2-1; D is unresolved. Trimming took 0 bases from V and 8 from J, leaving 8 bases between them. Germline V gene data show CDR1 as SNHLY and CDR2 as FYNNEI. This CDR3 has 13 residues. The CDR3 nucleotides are TGTGCCAGCAGTGAAGCGGGCCGTCATGAGCAGTTCTTC. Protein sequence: CASSEAGRHEQFF. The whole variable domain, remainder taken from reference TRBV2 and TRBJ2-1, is EPEVTQTPSHQVTQMGQEVILRCVPISNHLYFYWYRQILGQKVEFLVSFYNNEISEKSEIFDDQFSVERPDGSNFTLKIRSTKLEDSAMYFCASSEAGRHEQFFGPGTRLTVL.

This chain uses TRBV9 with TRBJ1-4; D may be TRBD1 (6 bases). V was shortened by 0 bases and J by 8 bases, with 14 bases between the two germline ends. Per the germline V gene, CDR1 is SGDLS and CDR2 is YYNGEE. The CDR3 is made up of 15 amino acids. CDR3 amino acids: CASSVAGTSREKLFF. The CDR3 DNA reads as TGTGCCAGCAGCGTAGCCGGGACATCGAGGGAAAAACTGTTTTTT.

Written as DNA, the CDR3 is TGTGCCAGCAGCCTAGGGTGGGGGTATGGCTACACCTTC. Its translation is CASSLGWGYGYTF. This chain connects TRBV6-5 to TRBJ1-2, with TRBD1 as a possible D gene (5 bases). This CDR3 contains 13 residues. V lost 6 bases to trimming and J lost 5 bases, with 13 bases between them. Germline V gives CDR1 MNHEY, CDR2 SVGAGI.

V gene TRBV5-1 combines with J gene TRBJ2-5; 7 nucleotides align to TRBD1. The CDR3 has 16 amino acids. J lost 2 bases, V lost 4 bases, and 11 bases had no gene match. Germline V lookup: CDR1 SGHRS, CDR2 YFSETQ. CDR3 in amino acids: CASSPTPTGLQETQYF. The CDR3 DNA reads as TGCGCCAGCAGCCCGACACCGACAGGGCTACAAGAGACCCAGTACTTC.

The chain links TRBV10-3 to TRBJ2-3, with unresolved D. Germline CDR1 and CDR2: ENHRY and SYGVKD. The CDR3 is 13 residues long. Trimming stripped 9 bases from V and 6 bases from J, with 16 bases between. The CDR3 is CAISGPAVDTQYF. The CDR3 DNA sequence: TGTGCCATATCGGGCCCGGCGGTGGATACGCAGTATTTT.

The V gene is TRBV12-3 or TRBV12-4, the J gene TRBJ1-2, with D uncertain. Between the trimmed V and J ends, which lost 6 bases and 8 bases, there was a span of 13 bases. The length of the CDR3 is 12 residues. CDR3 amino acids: CASRGLPWGYTF. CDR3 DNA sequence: TGTGCCAGCAGGGGCCTTCCCTGGGGCTACACCTTC.

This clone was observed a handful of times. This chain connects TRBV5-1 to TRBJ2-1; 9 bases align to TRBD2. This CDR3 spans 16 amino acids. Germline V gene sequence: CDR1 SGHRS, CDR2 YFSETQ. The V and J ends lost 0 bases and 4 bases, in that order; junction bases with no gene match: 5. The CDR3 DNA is TGCGCCAGCAGCTTGGGGGCGGGAGGGCGGTACAATGAGCAGTTCTTC. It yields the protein CASSLGAGGRYNEQFF.

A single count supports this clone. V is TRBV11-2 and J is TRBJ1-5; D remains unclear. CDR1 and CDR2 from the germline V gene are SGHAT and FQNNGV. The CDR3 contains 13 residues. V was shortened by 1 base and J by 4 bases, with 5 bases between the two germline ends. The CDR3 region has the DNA TGTGCCAGCAGCTTAGGGCAGAATCAGCCCCAGCATTTT. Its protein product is CASSLGQNQPQHF.

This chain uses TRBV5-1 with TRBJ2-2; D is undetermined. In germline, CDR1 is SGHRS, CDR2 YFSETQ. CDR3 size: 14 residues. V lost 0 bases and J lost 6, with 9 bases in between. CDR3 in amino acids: CASSLATGSGELFF. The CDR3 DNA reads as TGCGCCAGCAGCTTGGCCACGGGTTCCGGGGAGCTGTTTTTT.

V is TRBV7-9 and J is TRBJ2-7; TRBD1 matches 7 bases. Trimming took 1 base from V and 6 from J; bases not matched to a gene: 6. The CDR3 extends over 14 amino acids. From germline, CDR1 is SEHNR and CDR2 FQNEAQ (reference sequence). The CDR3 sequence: CASSLVTGSGEQYV. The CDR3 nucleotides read TGTGCCAGCAGCTTAGTGACAGGGTCAGGCGAGCAGTACGTC.

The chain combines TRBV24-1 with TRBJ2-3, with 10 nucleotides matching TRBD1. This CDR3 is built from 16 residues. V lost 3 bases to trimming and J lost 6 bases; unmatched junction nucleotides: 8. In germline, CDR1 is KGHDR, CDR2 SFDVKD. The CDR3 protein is CATSDARDRGRDTQYF. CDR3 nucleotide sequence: TGTGCCACCAGTGATGCGCGGGACAGGGGACGGGATACGCAGTATTTT.

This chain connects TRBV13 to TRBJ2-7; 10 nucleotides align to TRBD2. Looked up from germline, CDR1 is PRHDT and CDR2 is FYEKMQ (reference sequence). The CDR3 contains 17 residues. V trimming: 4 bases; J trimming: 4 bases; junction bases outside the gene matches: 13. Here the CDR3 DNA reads TGTGCCAGCAGCTCAAATTTGAAGCGGGAGGGCCGATACGAGCAGTACTTC. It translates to CASSSNLKREGRYEQYF.

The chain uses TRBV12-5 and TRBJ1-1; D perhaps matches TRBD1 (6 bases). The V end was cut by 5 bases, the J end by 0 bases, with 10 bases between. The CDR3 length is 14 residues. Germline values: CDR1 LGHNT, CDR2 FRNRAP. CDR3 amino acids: CASGRGTLNTEAFF. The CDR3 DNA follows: TGTGCTAGTGGTCGCGGGACATTGAACACTGAAGCTTTCTTT.

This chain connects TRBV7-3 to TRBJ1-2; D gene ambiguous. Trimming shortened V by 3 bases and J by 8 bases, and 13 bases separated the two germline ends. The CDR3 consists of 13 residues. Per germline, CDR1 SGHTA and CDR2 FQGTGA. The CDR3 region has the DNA TGTGCCAGCAGCTTCTCAATCAGCGGGGGCTACACCTTC. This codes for CASSFSISGGYTF.

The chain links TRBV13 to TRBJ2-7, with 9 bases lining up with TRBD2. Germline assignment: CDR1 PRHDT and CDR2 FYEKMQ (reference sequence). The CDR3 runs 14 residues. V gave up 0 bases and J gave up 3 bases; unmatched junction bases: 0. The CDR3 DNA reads TGTGCCAGCAGCTTAGGACTAGCGGGCTACGAGCAGTACGTC. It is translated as CASSLGLAGYEQYV.

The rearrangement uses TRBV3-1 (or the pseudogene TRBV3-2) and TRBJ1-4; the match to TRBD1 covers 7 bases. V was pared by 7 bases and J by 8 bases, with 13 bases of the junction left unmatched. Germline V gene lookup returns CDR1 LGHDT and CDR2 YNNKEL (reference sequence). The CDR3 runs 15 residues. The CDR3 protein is CASTKYRGLREKLFF. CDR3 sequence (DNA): TGTGCCAGCACCAAATACAGGGGTCTGAGAGAAAAACTGTTTTTT.